The present TCR beta chain was sequenced within a study of cytomegalovirus exposure and HLA in healthy donors. Study-wide results and limits: Rare TCR sequences predominated, though certain public TCRs were found in many donors.

About this clone itself: What it binds is unknown.

CDR3 size: 17 residues. CDR1 SGHNT and CDR2 YYREEE come from the germline V gene (reference sequence). V lost 3 bases, J lost 0 bases, and 7 bases stayed unmatched. The PCR employed 60 Vbeta primers together with 13 Jbeta primers. TCRdb keeps only in-frame clones here, not all; method: immunoSEQ multiplex PCR. In the table there are about 150,000 clones, approximately 60% of which are singletons. The chain is built from TRBV5-4 and TRBJ2-7, with TRBD2 matching 12 bases. The sequencing sample was made of PBMCs. This TCR derives from a woman between 40 and 55 years old in good health and CMV-seronegative. The CDR3: CASSSGLAGTSSYEQYF. CDR3 in DNA: TGTGCCAGCAGCTCCGGACTAGCGGGGACTAGCTCCTACGAGCAGTACTTC.